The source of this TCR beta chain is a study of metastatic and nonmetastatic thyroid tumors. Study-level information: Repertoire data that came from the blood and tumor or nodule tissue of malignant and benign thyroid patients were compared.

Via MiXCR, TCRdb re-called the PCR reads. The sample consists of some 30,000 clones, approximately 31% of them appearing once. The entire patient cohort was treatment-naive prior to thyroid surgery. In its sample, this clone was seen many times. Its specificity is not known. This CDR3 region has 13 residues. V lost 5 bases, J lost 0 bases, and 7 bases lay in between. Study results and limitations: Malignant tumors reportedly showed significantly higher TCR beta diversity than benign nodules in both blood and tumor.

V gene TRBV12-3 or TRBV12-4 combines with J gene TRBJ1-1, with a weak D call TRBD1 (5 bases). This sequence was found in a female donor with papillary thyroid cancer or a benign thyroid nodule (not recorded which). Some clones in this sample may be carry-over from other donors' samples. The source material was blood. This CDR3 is CASSRDLNTEAFF. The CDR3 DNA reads TGTGCCAGCAGTAGGGACCTGAACACTGAAGCTTTCTTT.